This entry lists 21 T cell receptor beta chains sequenced from one sample in a study of T cell responses to AZD1222 COVID-19 vaccine. Sequenced by immunoSEQ multiplex PCR; TCRdb stores in-frame clones only, minus some. The profile covers roughly 100,000 clones, with around nine tenths appearing a single time and approximately 3% taken by the ten largest. This specimen was peripheral blood, taken 28 days after the second dose of the MenACWY control vaccine. The receptors shown here come from an adult who received the MenACWY meningococcal vaccine as a control.

This sequence joins TRBV7-2 and TRBJ2-5; D is possibly TRBD2 (5 bases). Germline CDR1 is SGHTA and CDR2 is FQGNSA. This CDR3 spans 16 amino acids. V was trimmed by 1 base and J by 5 bases, leaving 17 bases between them. CDR3 nucleotides: TGTGCCAGCAGCTTAGGTTCGGCCAGAGCGGCCGAGACCCAGTACTTC. Translated: CASSLGSARAAETQYF.

The chain employs TRBV5-6 and TRBJ2-7; perhaps TRBD1 as D (5 bases). The germline gives CDR1 SGHDT, CDR2 YYEEEE. The CDR3 loop spans 13 amino acids. Trimming cost V 0 bases and J 9 bases, with 13 bases left between them. CDR3 amino acids: CASSLGTGRGQYF. The CDR3 coding sequence is TGTGCCAGCAGCTTGGGTACAGGTCGTGGGCAGTACTTC.

CDR3 nucleotide sequence: TGTGCCAGCAGCTTCGGGGGGGGCCGGGCCTCTGGGGCCAACGTCCTGACTTTC. This gives the protein CASSFGGGRASGANVLTF. The chain is built from TRBV11-3 and TRBJ2-6; 8 nucleotides align to TRBD2. J gave up 0 bases and V 3 bases, and 7 bases lay outside the gene matches. The CDR3 has 18 residues. Germline V gene data show CDR1 as SGHNT and CDR2 as YENEEA.

The V and J genes are TRBV7-8 and TRBJ1-1, with D unclear. Germline CDR1 SGHVS, CDR2 FQNEAQ. V lost 7 bases and J 1 base, leaving 10 bases between the germline ends. The CDR3 is 13 amino acids. The CDR3 sequence is CASTLRSNTEAFF. DNA for the CDR3: TGTGCCAGCACTCTGAGGTCGAACACTGAAGCTTTCTTT.

In DNA, the CDR3 is TGTGCCAGCTCACCAGTAAGGGACGGAACATATGGCTACACCTTC. Amino acids: CASSPVRDGTYGYTF. The V gene is TRBV18, the J gene TRBJ1-2; the D gene is possibly TRBD1 (5 bases). The V gene's germline CDR1 is KGHSH and CDR2 LQKENI. The CDR3 is 15 amino acids. V was pared by 2 bases and J by 5 bases, with 15 bases between.

The V and J genes are TRBV27 and TRBJ1-4, with unresolved D. CDR3 length equals 16 residues. V was shortened by 0 bases and J by 0 bases, with 8 bases between the two germline ends. The germline gives CDR1 MNHEY, CDR2 SMNVEV (reference sequence). The CDR3 sequence: CASSLSGRTTNEKLFF. The DNA of the CDR3 is TGTGCCAGCAGTTTATCTGGCAGAACAACTAATGAAAAACTGTTTTTT.

The V call is TRBV19, the J call TRBJ2-4, with TRBD1 identical over 7 bases. Germline values: CDR1 LNHDA, CDR2 SQIVND (reference sequence). The CDR3 length is 18 residues. V was pared by 5 bases and J by 0 bases, with 13 bases of the junction left unmatched. The CDR3 reads CASSPQVGQAAAKNIQYF. The CDR3 DNA sequence: TGTGCCAGTAGTCCCCAGGTTGGACAGGCTGCAGCCAAAAACATTCAGTACTTC.

This clone was observed a few times. The chain combines TRBV6-5 with TRBJ1-1, with 8 bases fitting TRBD1. The CDR3 consists of 14 residues. V lost 2 bases, J lost 6 bases, and 5 bases stayed unmatched. Germline CDR1 is MNHEY and CDR2 is SVGAGI. This CDR3 reads CASSYARTGPEAFF. CDR3 coding DNA: TGTGCCAGCAGTTACGCCCGGACAGGGCCTGAAGCTTTCTTT.

The V gene is TRBV5-6, the J gene TRBJ2-5; 7 bases are shared with TRBD2. The junction had 11 bases not matched to a gene; V was cut back by 0 bases and J by 3 bases. Germline V gene lookup returns CDR1 SGHDT and CDR2 YYEEEE. This CDR3 is 17 amino acids long. The CDR3 nucleotides are TGTGCCAGCAGCTTGGCCGTCGCGGGGGACCTTAAAGAGACCCAGTACTTC. It is translated as CASSLAVAGDLKETQYF. Full variable domain (remainder filled in from reference TRBV5-6 and TRBJ2-5): DAGVTQSPTHLIKTRGQQVTLRCSPKSGHDTVSWYQQALGQGPQFIFQYYEEEERQRGNFPDRFSGHQFPNYSSELNVNALLLGDSALYLCASSLAVAGDLKETQYFGPGTRLLVL.

The rearrangement links TRBV10-2 to TRBJ1-3; a weak D match, TRBD1 (5 bases). Trimming left V 6 bases short and J 0 bases short, with 12 bases between. Looked up from germline, CDR1 is WSHSY and CDR2 is SAAADI. There are 15 residues in the CDR3. For the CDR3, the DNA is TGCGCCAGCAGCCCCCAGGGACCCTCTGGAAACACCATATATTTT. Translated, it gives CASSPQGPSGNTIYF.

V is TRBV18 and J is TRBJ1-1; TRBD1 aligns across 10 bases. This CDR3 is 17 amino acids long. Germline V gene lookup returns CDR1 KGHSH and CDR2 LQKENI. V was clipped by 6 bases and J by 2 bases; unmatched bases: 12. The DNA for the CDR3 is TGTGCCAGCTCCCTCGACAGGGGGCGAAGGGGAAACACTGAAGCTTTCTTT. Translated: CASSLDRGRRGNTEAFF.

The chain combines TRBV7-6 with TRBJ2-7; 11 bases match TRBD2. The germline V gene encodes CDR1 SGHVS and CDR2 FNYEAQ. This CDR3 spans 19 amino acids. With V trimmed by 1 base and J by 0 bases, 11 bases remained unmatched. CDR3 protein: CASSLEASPTSGASYEQYF. The CDR3, as DNA: TGTGCCAGCAGCTTAGAAGCCAGTCCGACTAGCGGGGCCTCCTACGAGCAGTACTTC.

The V call is TRBV6-5, the J call TRBJ1-2; D is uncertain. The length of the CDR3 is 15 residues. The germline V and J ends were trimmed by 7 bases and 7 bases, with 22 bases remaining between them. Germline loops: CDR1 MNHEY, CDR2 SVGAGI. The DNA for the CDR3 is TGTGCCAGCACCCCCGGACCGAATCGAGACTCTGGCTACACCTTC. Residues: CASTPGPNRDSGYTF.

This clone was seen a handful of times. The rearrangement uses TRBV5-1 and TRBJ1-2, with TRBD1 identical over 8 bases. Germline V gives CDR1 SGHRS, CDR2 YFSETQ. V dropped 0 bases and J dropped 6; count of bases not matched to a gene: 10. The CDR3 has 16 residues. The CDR3 DNA is TGCGCCAGCAGCTTGGGGAACTCAGGGGGCGATGATGGCTACACCTTC. It encodes CASSLGNSGGDDGYTF.

This clone occurred a few times. The chain has TRBV28 and TRBJ2-2; possible D gene TRBD1, 6 bases. Germline V gene lookup returns CDR1 MDHEN and CDR2 SYDVKM. CDR3 length: 14 residues. V gave up 6 bases and J gave up 7 bases, with 15 bases separating them. The CDR3 sequence is CASSSTGTDGELFF. The CDR3, as DNA: TGTGCCAGCAGCAGCACAGGGACCGACGGGGAGCTGTTTTTT. The full variable domain, rest sourced from reference TRBV28 and TRBJ2-2, is DVKVTQSSRYLVKRTGEKVFLECVQDMDHENMFWYRQDPGLGLRLIYFSYDVKMKEKGDIPEGYSVSREKKERFSLILESASTNQTSMYLCASSSTGTDGELFFGEGSRLTVL.

V and J are TRBV9 and TRBJ1-6, with a tentative D call TRBD1 (6 bases). The CDR3 length is 16 residues. CDR1 and CDR2 (germline): SGDLS, YYNGEE. The V gene lost 4 bases and the J gene lost 14 bases, with 25 bases spanning the gap. This chain's CDR3 is CASSRQEAGWGSTLHF. Here the CDR3 DNA reads TGTGCCAGCAGCCGACAGGAGGCTGGGTGGGGATCAACCCTCCACTTT.

The chain employs TRBV3-1 (or the pseudogene TRBV3-2) and TRBJ2-7; no definite D call. Germline CDR1 LGHDT, CDR2 YNNKEL (reference sequence). The CDR3 sequence is 14 residues long. The V gene lost 1 base and the J gene lost 3 bases, with 10 bases spanning the gap. CDR3 protein: CASSQGALFYEQYF. The CDR3 DNA reads as TGTGCCAGCAGCCAAGGGGCCTTATTCTACGAGCAGTACTTC.

The rearrangement links TRBV6-2 or TRBV6-3 to TRBJ2-2; D may be TRBD1 (5 bases). Germline values: CDR1 MNHEY, CDR2 SVGEGT. The V end was cut by 4 bases, the J end by 1 base, with 10 bases between. This CDR3 contains 15 residues. DNA of the CDR3: TGTGCCAGCAGTTCCTCGACAGAGAACACCGGGGAGCTGTTTTTT. Encoded protein: CASSSSTENTGELFF.

This sequence joins TRBV7-2 and TRBJ2-5; TRBD1 is a possible D gene (6 bases). V was cut by 5 bases and J by 5 bases, with 12 bases left in between. Germline V lookup: CDR1 SGHTA, CDR2 FQGNSA. The CDR3 is 13 residues long. CDR3 residues: CASSRDNGETQYF. The CDR3 region has the DNA TGTGCCAGCAGCCGGGACAATGGGGAGACCCAGTACTTC.

J is TRBJ1-3 and V is TRBV5-6; no reliable D call. The CDR3 extends over 17 amino acids. With 0 bases removed from V and 5 bases from J, the gap between germline ends came to 18 bases. The V gene's germline CDR1 is SGHDT and CDR2 YYEEEE. This CDR3 is CASSLELVGQARNTIYF. Written as DNA, the CDR3 is TGTGCCAGCAGCTTGGAATTGGTCGGGCAGGCCAGAAACACCATATATTTT.

This sequence joins TRBV5-1 and TRBJ1-2; D may be TRBD1 (6 bases). The length of the CDR3 is 16 residues. Germline-derived CDR1 and CDR2 are SGHRS and YFSETQ. Trimming took off 3 bases at V and 0 bases at J, with 15 bases between the two ends. DNA for the CDR3: TGCGCCAGCAGCTATTTAACACAGGGACCTAACTATGGCTACACCTTC. Amino acids: CASSYLTQGPNYGYTF. The whole variable domain, filled in from reference TRBV5-1 and TRBJ1-2, reads KAGVTQTPRYLIKTRGQQVTLSCSPISGHRSVSWYQQTPGQGLQFLFEYFSETQRNKGNFPGRFSGRQFSNSRSEMNVSTLELGDSALYLCASSYLTQGPNYGYTFGSGTRLTVV.